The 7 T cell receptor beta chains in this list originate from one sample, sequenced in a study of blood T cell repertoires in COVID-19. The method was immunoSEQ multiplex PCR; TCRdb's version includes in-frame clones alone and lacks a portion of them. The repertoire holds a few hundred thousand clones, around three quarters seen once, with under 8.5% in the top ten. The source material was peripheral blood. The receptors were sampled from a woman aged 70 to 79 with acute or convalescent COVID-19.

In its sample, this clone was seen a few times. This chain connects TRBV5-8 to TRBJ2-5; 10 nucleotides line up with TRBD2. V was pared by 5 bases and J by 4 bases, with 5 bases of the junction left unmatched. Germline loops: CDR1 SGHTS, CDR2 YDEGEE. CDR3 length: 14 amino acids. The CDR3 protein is CASRKLAGTETQYF. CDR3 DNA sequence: TGTGCCAGCAGGAAACTAGCGGGGACAGAGACCCAGTACTTC.

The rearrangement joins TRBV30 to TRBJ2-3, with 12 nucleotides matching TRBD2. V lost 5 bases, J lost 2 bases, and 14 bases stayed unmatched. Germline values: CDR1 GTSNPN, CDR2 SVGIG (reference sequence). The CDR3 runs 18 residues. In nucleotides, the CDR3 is TGTGCCTGGGACAAACTAGCGGGGGGCCCAAGACCCACAGATACGCAGTATTTT. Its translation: CAWDKLAGGPRPTDTQYF.

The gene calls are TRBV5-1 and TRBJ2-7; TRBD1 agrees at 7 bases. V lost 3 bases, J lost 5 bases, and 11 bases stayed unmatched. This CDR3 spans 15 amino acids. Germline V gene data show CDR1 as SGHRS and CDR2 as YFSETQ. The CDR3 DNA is TGCGCCAGCAGCTACGGGACAGCCAGGGGAGACGAGCAGTACGTC. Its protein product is CASSYGTARGDEQYV.

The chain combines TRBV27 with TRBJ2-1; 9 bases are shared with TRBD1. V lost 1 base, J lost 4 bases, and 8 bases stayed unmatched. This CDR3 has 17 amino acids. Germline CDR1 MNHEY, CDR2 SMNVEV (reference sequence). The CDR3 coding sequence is TGTGCCAGCAGTTTATGGACGGGGGGACAGGGTTACAATGAGCAGTTCTTC. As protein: CASSLWTGGQGYNEQFF.

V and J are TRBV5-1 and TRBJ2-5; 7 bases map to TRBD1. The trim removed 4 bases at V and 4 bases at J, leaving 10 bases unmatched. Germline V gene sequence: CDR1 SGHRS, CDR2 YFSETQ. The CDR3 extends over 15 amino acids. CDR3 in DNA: TGCGCCAGCAGCATCCGGGACAGCGAGAGAGAGACCCAGTACTTC. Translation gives CASSIRDSERETQYF.

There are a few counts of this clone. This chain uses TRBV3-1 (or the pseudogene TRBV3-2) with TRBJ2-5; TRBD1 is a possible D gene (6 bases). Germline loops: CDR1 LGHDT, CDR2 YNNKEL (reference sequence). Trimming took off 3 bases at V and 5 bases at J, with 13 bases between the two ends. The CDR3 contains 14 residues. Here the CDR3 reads CASSQAGVVETQYF. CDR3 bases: TGTGCCAGCAGCCAGGCAGGGGTCGTGGAGACCCAGTACTTC.

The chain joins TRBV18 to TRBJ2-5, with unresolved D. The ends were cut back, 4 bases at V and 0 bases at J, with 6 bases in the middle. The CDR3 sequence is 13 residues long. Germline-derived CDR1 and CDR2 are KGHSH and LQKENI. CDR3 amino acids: CASSQQYQETQYF. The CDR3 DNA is TGTGCCAGCTCACAACAGTACCAAGAGACCCAGTACTTC.